The 4 T cell receptor beta chains reported below all come from one sample, sequenced in a study of shared clonotypes between healthy human individuals. The table came from immunoSEQ multiplex PCR; TCRdb's copy has only in-frame clones and leaves some out. This table holds about 800,000 clones, about 96% found once. CD45RO negativity and positive selection for CCR7 defined naive CD8 cells, a population that excluded terminally differentiated effector memory CD45RA+ cells. Sequencing was performed on naive CD8+ T cells sorted from blood. These receptors originate from a man aged 30 to 39 in good health.

Details on this clone: Other DNA sequences from this sample encode an identical CDR3 as well. The rearrangement uses TRBV28 and TRBJ2-7; D gene unclear. V was trimmed by 3 bases and J by 0 bases, leaving 9 bases between them. Germline CDR1 is MDHEN and CDR2 is SYDVKM. This CDR3 is built from 14 residues. CDR3 in DNA: TGTGCCAGCAGTTTCAGAGGCAGCTCCTACGAGCAGTACTTC. Translation gives CASSFRGSSYEQYF.

The chain joins TRBV5-1 to TRBJ2-5; D might be TRBD2 (5 bases). Germline V lookup: CDR1 SGHRS, CDR2 YFSETQ. The CDR3 sequence is 14 residues long. The V and J ends lost 1 base and 2 bases respectively, with 9 bases between them. The DNA for the CDR3 is TGCGCCAGCAGCTTGTTAGGACTTCAAGAGACCCAGTACTTC. Its protein product is CASSLLGLQETQYF. The full variable domain, in which reference TRBV5-1 and TRBJ2-5 provide the parts outside the CDR3, is KAGVTQTPRYLIKTRGQQVTLSCSPISGHRSVSWYQQTPGQGLQFLFEYFSETQRNKGNFPGRFSGRQFSNSRSEMNVSTLELGDSALYLCASSLLGLQETQYFGPGTRLLVL.

As for this clone: In the same sample, other DNA sequences code for this CDR3. This chain connects TRBV7-9 to TRBJ2-1; 11 nucleotides align to TRBD2. CDR1 is SEHNR and CDR2 is FQNEAQ in the germline V gene (reference sequence). The CDR3 is made up of 15 amino acids. V dropped 6 bases and J dropped 4; count of bases not matched to a gene: 5. The chain's CDR3 is CASSPTSGTYNEQFF. As DNA, the CDR3 is TGTGCCAGCAGTCCGACTAGCGGGACATACAATGAGCAGTTCTTC.

The V gene is TRBV6-4, the J gene TRBJ2-3; TRBD1 might be the D (5 bases). The CDR3 is made up of 17 amino acids. V lost 0 bases to trimming and J lost 3 bases, with 16 bases between them. Per germline, CDR1 MRHNA and CDR2 SNTAGT. In DNA, the CDR3 is TGTGCCAGCAGTGACTCCGTGGGGCTACCTTCAACAGATACGCAGTATTTT. Translating gives CASSDSVGLPSTDTQYF.